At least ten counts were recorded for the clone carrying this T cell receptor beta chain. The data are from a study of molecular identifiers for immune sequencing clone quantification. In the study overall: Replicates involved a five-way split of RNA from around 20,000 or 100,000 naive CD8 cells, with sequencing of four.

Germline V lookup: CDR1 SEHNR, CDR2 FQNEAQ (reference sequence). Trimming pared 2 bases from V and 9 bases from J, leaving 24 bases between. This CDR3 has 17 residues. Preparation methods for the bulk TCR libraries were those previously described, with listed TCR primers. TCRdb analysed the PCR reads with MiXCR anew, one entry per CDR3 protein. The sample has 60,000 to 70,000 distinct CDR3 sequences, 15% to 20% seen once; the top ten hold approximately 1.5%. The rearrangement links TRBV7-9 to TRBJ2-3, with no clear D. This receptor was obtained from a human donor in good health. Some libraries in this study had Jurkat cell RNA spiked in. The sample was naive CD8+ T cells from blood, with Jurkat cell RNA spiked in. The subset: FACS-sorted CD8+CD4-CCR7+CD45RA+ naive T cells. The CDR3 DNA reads TGTGCCAGCAGCTTAACTAAAGAAGCGTCTACCTCCCTAACGCAGTATTTT. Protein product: CASSLTKEASTSLTQYF.